This T cell receptor beta chain comes out of a study of cytomegalovirus exposure and HLA in healthy donors. As for this clone: What it binds is not known.

The PCR employed 60 Vbeta primers together with 13 Jbeta primers. Sequenced by immunoSEQ multiplex PCR; TCRdb stores in-frame clones only, minus some. This sample's table has tens of thousands of clones. Germline loops: CDR1 GTSNPN, CDR2 SVGIG (reference sequence). V dropped 4 bases and J dropped 5 bases, with 9 bases sitting between them. The CDR3 has 12 amino acids. The study's findings and limits: Analyzed later, most CMV-associated TCR beta chains appeared HLA-restricted. Later, an analysis showed that TCR beta chains associated with HLA were more clonally expanded than others that were equally common.

The rearrangement links TRBV30 to TRBJ1-5; D unresolved. The sequence was collected from a man younger than 40 in good health and CMV-seronegative. What was sequenced was PBMCs. The chain's CDR3 is CAWTSGYQPQHF. CDR3 nucleotides: TGTGCCTGGACAAGCGGATATCAGCCCCAGCATTTT.